Following are 21 T cell receptor beta chains from one sample sequenced in a study of blood T cells in healthy people across ages. A J-beta primer mix and a sample-barcoded 5' primer were used in a second PCR of roughly 7 to 12 cycles. One entry per CDR3 protein results from TCRdb running MiXCR on the 5' RACE reads. The sample records roughly 700,000 distinct CDR3 sequences, 49% being singletons. The sequenced sample consisted of blood. These receptors were taken from a woman aged 60-70 years in good health.

This chain links TRBV28 with TRBJ2-1; D is perhaps TRBD2 (5 bases). The CDR3 has 11 amino acids. Germline V gene lookup returns CDR1 MDHEN and CDR2 SYDVKM. Trimming removed 3 bases at V and 15 bases at J, with 12 bases between. CDR3 nucleotide sequence: TGTGCCAGCAGTTTCCGTCGGGATCGGTTCTTC. This gives the protein CASSFRRDRFF.

This clonotype was counted between two and nine times. Germline and junction disagree at one end, which may indicate a read error. The chain recombines TRBV4-2 with TRBJ2-1, with D hard to call. This CDR3 contains 16 residues. Germline assignment: CDR1 LGHNA and CDR2 YNFKEQ. This CDR3 reads CASSQVTLGGEAPKFF. CDR3 nucleotides: TGTGCCAGCAGTCAAGTGACCCTGGGCGGAGAGGCCCCGAAGTTCTTC.

This clonotype was detected a few times. The chain joins TRBV6-2 or TRBV6-3 to TRBJ2-5, with D possibly matching TRBD2 (5 bases). Trimming shortened V by 6 bases and J by 4 bases, and 12 bases separated the two germline ends. Germline V gives CDR1 MNHEY, CDR2 SVGEGT. This CDR3 spans 13 amino acids. The DNA of the CDR3 is TGTGCCAGCAGGGGGTCGGCGGGAGAGACCCAGTACTTC. It yields the protein CASRGSAGETQYF.

The rearrangement joins TRBV28 to TRBJ2-7, with a weak D call TRBD2 (5 bases). V was pared by 3 bases and J by 2 bases, with 8 bases between. This CDR3 is built from 13 residues. Per germline, CDR1 MDHEN and CDR2 SYDVKM. Here the CDR3 reads CASSFPGTYEQYF. In DNA form, the CDR3 reads TGTGCCAGCAGTTTTCCCGGGACCTACGAGCAGTACTTC.

The chain recombines TRBV18 with TRBJ2-7; weak D call: TRBD1 (5 bases). V lost 2 bases and J lost 6, with 8 bases in between. This CDR3 region has 12 residues. The germline gives CDR1 KGHSH, CDR2 LQKENI. The CDR3 DNA sequence: TGTGCCAGCTCACCATTCCAGGGCGAGCAGTACTTC. Translated, it gives CASSPFQGEQYF.

J is TRBJ2-7 and V is TRBV27; D unresolved. Germline V gene data show CDR1 as MNHEY and CDR2 as SMNVEV (reference sequence). V was clipped by 5 bases and J by 5 bases, with 13 bases between them. The CDR3 runs to 13 residues. The CDR3, as DNA: TGTGCCAGCAGTCCCCTACAGAATCACGAGCAGTACTTC. Amino acid sequence: CASSPLQNHEQYF.

This clonotype appeared a single time. The rearrangement joins TRBV28 to TRBJ2-6, with D perhaps TRBD1 (6 bases). V was cut by 3 bases and J by 4 bases, with 22 bases left in between. Germline-derived CDR1 and CDR2 are MDHEN and SYDVKM. CDR3 length: 19 amino acids. CDR3 protein: CASSFTGLRGRVGANVLTF. Written as DNA, the CDR3 is TGTGCCAGCAGTTTTACAGGGCTAAGGGGTCGTGTGGGGGCCAACGTCCTGACTTTC.

V and J are TRBV6-6 and TRBJ2-5; 11 bases line up with TRBD2. J lost 2 bases, V lost 5 bases, and 4 bases had no gene match. There are 15 residues in the CDR3. Germline CDR1 reads MNHNY; CDR2 reads SVGAGI (reference sequence). CDR3 sequence reads: CASSTTSGNQETQYF. In nucleotides, the CDR3 is TGTGCCAGCAGTACGACTAGCGGGAATCAAGAGACCCAGTACTTC.

This clonotype has more than one count but fewer than ten. J is TRBJ1-6 and V is TRBV27, with 8 bases matching TRBD1. This CDR3 is 14 amino acids long. Germline loops: CDR1 MNHEY, CDR2 SMNVEV (reference sequence). With 4 bases clipped from V and 8 bases from J, the junction kept 4 bases outside the gene matches. The CDR3 DNA is TGTGCCAGCAGTTCAGGGGGCGGATATTCACCCCTCCACTTT. Translating it yields CASSSGGGYSPLHF.

This sequence joins TRBV6-2 or TRBV6-3 and TRBJ2-1; no definite D call. Germline CDR1 is MNHEY and CDR2 is SVGEGT. CDR3 length: 14 amino acids. Trimming removed 7 bases at V and 3 bases at J, with 13 bases between. The CDR3 DNA follows: TGTGCCAGCATACTGGACGGAGTCTACAATGAGCAGTTCTTC. Encoded protein: CASILDGVYNEQFF.

About this clonotype itself: One end of the junction fails to match germline, which may point to a read error. This chain uses TRBV6-2 or TRBV6-3 with TRBJ1-5; 9 positions agree with TRBD1. Germline V gene lookup returns CDR1 MNHEY and CDR2 SVGEGT. The CDR3 covers 15 residues. CDR3 coding DNA: TGTGCCAGCACTAAACCGGGACAGGGTAACCAGCCACAGCATTTT. This codes for CASTKPGQGNQPQHF.

This clonotype was seen more than once but under ten times. The J gene is TRBJ2-5, the V gene TRBV10-3; 11 bases align to TRBD2. CDR1 is ENHRY, CDR2 SYGVKD, per germline. The CDR3 is 13 amino acids. J lost 4 bases, V lost 8 bases, and 3 bases had no gene match. The CDR3 coding sequence is TGTGCCATCCGTGGACTAGCGGGAGAGACCCAGTACTTC. It translates to CAIRGLAGETQYF.

The chain couples TRBV7-2 to TRBJ2-7; D call uncertain. V lost 1 base and J 10 bases, leaving 11 bases between the germline ends. The CDR3 consists of 12 residues. Germline CDR1 reads SGHTA; CDR2 reads FQGNSA. For the CDR3, the DNA is TGTGCCAGCAGCTTAGAGGGTTGGTCCCAGTACTTC. Translated: CASSLEGWSQYF. Combining the CDR3 with reference TRBV7-2 and TRBJ2-7 gives the whole variable domain GAGVSQSPSNKVTEKGKDVELRCDPISGHTALYWYRQSLGQGLEFLIYFQGNSAPDKSGLPSDRFSAERTGGSVSTLTIQRTQQEDSAVYLCASSLEGWSQYFGPGTRLTVT.

Turning to this clonotype: The germline gene is not matched at one end of the junction; a read error may be the cause. V is TRBV12-3 or TRBV12-4 and J is TRBJ2-3, with 14 bases lining up with TRBD2. There are 15 residues in the CDR3. The CDR3 region is CASRGTSGSTDTQYF. The CDR3 nucleotides are TGTGCCAGCAGGGGGACTAGCGGGAGTACAGATACGCAGTACTTT.

The chain carries TRBV10-3 and TRBJ1-4; the match to TRBD1 covers 8 bases. The V gene end was trimmed by 4 bases and the J gene end by 7 bases; junction bases not matched to a gene: 5. The CDR3 runs 14 residues. Germline CDR1 ENHRY, CDR2 SYGVKD. This CDR3 is CAISARTGSEKLFF. CDR3 nucleotides: TGTGCCATCAGTGCCCGGACAGGGAGTGAAAAACTGTTTTTT.

The chain has TRBV20-1 and TRBJ1-4; D gene unclear. V lost 2 bases, J lost 0 bases, and 10 bases lay in between. The germline V gene has CDR1 DFQATT and CDR2 SNEGSKA (reference sequence). This CDR3 has 15 amino acids. The CDR3 region is CSARRGSATNEKLFF. DNA for the CDR3: TGCAGTGCTAGAAGAGGGAGTGCAACTAATGAAAAACTGTTTTTT.

V usage is TRBV27 and J usage is TRBJ2-5; D is unclear. This CDR3 region has 13 residues. The germline CDR1 and CDR2 sequences are MNHEY and SMNVEV (reference sequence). Trimming pared 4 bases from V and 0 bases from J, leaving 6 bases between. The DNA of the CDR3 is TGTGCCAGCAGTTCCTCGTACCAAGAGACCCAGTACTTC. It translates to CASSSSYQETQYF.

The V gene is TRBV7-2, the J gene TRBJ2-5; D remains unclear. This CDR3 region has 12 residues. CDR1 SGHTA and CDR2 FQGNSA come from the germline V gene. Deletions cut 5 bases from V and 5 bases from J, with 9 bases between. The CDR3 sequence is CASSRPGETQYF. For the CDR3, the DNA is TGTGCCAGCAGCCGCCCCGGTGAGACCCAGTACTTC.

This clonotype occurred once. The chain links TRBV27 to TRBJ2-3; perhaps TRBD2 as D (5 bases). The CDR3 consists of 14 residues. Trimming cost V 5 bases and J 4 bases, with 13 bases left between them. CDR1 and CDR2 (germline): MNHEY, SMNVEV (reference sequence). CDR3 sequence: CASSVRWESDTQYF. The CDR3, as DNA: TGTGCCAGCAGTGTACGGTGGGAGTCAGATACGCAGTATTTT.

The chain has TRBV24-1 and TRBJ2-7; D not certain. Germline V gene lookup returns CDR1 KGHDR and CDR2 SFDVKD. Trimming shortened V by 3 bases and J by 7 bases, and 12 bases separated the two germline ends. The CDR3 runs 13 residues. CDR3 nucleotides: TGTGCCACCAGTGATGGGTTTTTGGGGGAGCAGTACTTC. Protein: CATSDGFLGEQYF.

This sequence joins TRBV5-1 and TRBJ2-7; D is uncertain. The ends were cut back, 0 bases at V and 0 bases at J, with 7 bases in the middle. Germline V gene sequence: CDR1 SGHRS, CDR2 YFSETQ. The CDR3 contains 14 residues. The CDR3 is CASSLDGTSYEQYF. In DNA, the CDR3 is TGCGCCAGCAGCTTGGACGGAACCTCCTACGAGCAGTACTTC.